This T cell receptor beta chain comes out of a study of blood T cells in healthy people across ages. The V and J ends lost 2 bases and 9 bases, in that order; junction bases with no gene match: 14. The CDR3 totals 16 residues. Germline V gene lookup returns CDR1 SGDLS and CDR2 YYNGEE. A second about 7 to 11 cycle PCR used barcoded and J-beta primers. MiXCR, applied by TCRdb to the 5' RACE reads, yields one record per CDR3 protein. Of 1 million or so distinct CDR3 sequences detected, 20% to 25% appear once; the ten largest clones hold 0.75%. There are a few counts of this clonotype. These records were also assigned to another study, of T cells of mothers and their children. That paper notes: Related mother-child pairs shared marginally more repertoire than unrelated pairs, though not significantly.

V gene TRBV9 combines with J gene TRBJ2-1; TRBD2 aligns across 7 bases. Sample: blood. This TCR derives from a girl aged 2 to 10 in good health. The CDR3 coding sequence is TGTGCCAGCAGCGTGCGTGGGACTAACCCCATCCGTGAGCAGTTCTTC. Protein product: CASSVRGTNPIREQFF.